A single sample gave rise to the 27 T cell receptor beta chains below, sequenced in a study of shared clonotypes between healthy human individuals. This table comes from immunoSEQ multiplex PCR, and its TCRdb copy is limited to in-frame clones, with some not included. The repertoire holds over 2 million clones, with 85% to 95% as singletons. The sample was naive CD4+ T cells sorted from blood. The subset: CD45RA+ positively selected. Receptor source: a man younger than 30 in good health.

The J gene is TRBJ2-5, the V gene TRBV4-1, with D possibly being TRBD2 (5 bases). Trimming removed 4 bases from V and 4 bases from J, with 22 bases in between. This CDR3 has 17 residues. Germline loops: CDR1 MGHRA, CDR2 YSYEKL. The CDR3 DNA reads TGCGCCAGCAGCCTAACCGCGGGCCCCCGAGTCGGAGAGACCCAGTACTTC. Translation: CASSLTAGPRVGETQYF.

This clone showed up just once. V gene TRBV1 combines with J gene TRBJ2-1; the table's D call, TRBD2, has no DNA check behind it. TRBV1 is a pseudogene locus. This CDR3 has 19 amino acids. The CDR3 coding sequence is TGCACCAGCATCCATACTAGCGGGGTTCCCCGGGGCTCCTACAATGAGCAGTTCTTC. It codes for CTSIHTSGVPRGSYNEQFF.

This chain joins TRBV7-9 and TRBJ1-5; D is unclear. The CDR3 spans 14 residues. The V and J ends lost 6 bases and 5 bases respectively, with 14 bases between them. Germline V lookup: CDR1 SEHNR, CDR2 FQNEAQ (reference sequence). The CDR3 DNA reads as TGTGCCAGCAGTTATTTGGGAGACGATCAGCCCCAGCATTTT. Amino acids: CASSYLGDDQPQHF.

In the case of this clone: The sample has other DNA sequences that encode this CDR3 too. This chain connects TRBV5-1 to TRBJ1-1, with no clear D. The CDR3 is 14 amino acids. V lost 0 bases, J lost 1 base, and 7 bases lay in between. Germline loops: CDR1 SGHRS, CDR2 YFSETQ. As DNA, the CDR3 is TGCGCCAGCAGCTTGGTTGCCGGGAACACTGAAGCTTTCTTT. It encodes CASSLVAGNTEAFF.

The rearrangement joins TRBV5-6 to TRBJ2-1, with 12 bases that match TRBD1. The CDR3 has 15 amino acids. J lost 8 bases, V lost 3 bases, and 6 bases had no gene match. Germline CDR1 SGHDT, CDR2 YYEEEE. The CDR3 sequence: CASSYGTGGGDEQFF. CDR3 coding DNA: TGTGCCAGCAGCTACGGGACAGGGGGCGGGGATGAGCAGTTCTTC.

Concerning this clone: Sequence at one end of the junction differs from germline and may be a read error. V and J are TRBV18 and TRBJ2-7; a possible D gene is TRBD1 (6 bases). The germline CDR1 and CDR2 sequences are KGHSH and LQKENI. This CDR3 contains 14 residues. CDR3 sequence reads: CASSPPIQGSEQYF. DNA of the CDR3: TGTGCCAGCTCGCCACCGATACAGGGTTCCGAGCAGTACTTC.

This rearrangement joins TRBV4-1 to TRBJ2-1; 7 positions agree with TRBD1. This CDR3 has 15 residues. V was pared by 1 base and J by 7 bases, with 7 bases of the junction left unmatched. CDR1 is MGHRA and CDR2 is YSYEKL in the germline V gene. CDR3 region: CASSQAQGSLNEQFF. The CDR3 bases are TGCGCCAGCAGCCAAGCACAGGGGAGTCTGAATGAGCAGTTCTTC.

The CDR3 loop is CASSLISGDNEQFF. CDR3 nucleotides: TGTGCCAGCAGTTTAATAAGTGGGGACAATGAGCAGTTCTTC. The chain joins TRBV28 to TRBJ2-1; D uncertain. CDR3 length: 14 residues. Looked up from germline, CDR1 is MDHEN and CDR2 is SYDVKM. Trimming removed 2 bases from V and 5 bases from J, with 10 bases in between.

The rearrangement joins TRBV10-2 to TRBJ2-3; D is unclear. Trimming stripped 3 bases from V and 5 bases from J, with 0 bases between. CDR3 size: 10 residues. Germline CDR1 reads WSHSY; CDR2 reads SAAADI. The CDR3 DNA sequence: TGCGCCAGCAGTGAAGATACGCAGTATTTT. Encoded protein: CASSEDTQYF.

This chain joins TRBV5-1 and TRBJ2-5, with a possible D match to TRBD2 (5 bases). CDR3 length equals 14 residues. The germline V gene has CDR1 SGHRS and CDR2 YFSETQ. Trimming left V 0 bases short and J 3 bases short, with 9 bases between. The CDR3 is CASSLGSGKETQYF. CDR3 bases: TGCGCCAGCAGCTTGGGGAGCGGAAAAGAGACCCAGTACTTC.

This clone occurred a few times. Other DNA sequences of this sample code for an identical CDR3. This rearrangement joins TRBV2 to TRBJ1-3; D is undetermined. The CDR3 contains 12 residues. Germline V lookup: CDR1 SNHLY, CDR2 FYNNEI. Trimming pared 3 bases from V and 1 base from J, leaving 1 base between. CDR3 sequence: CASSESGNTIYF. The DNA for the CDR3 is TGTGCCAGCAGTGAGTCTGGAAACACCATATATTTT.

The chain couples TRBV27 to TRBJ2-4; D is possibly TRBD1 (7 bases). Trimming stripped 5 bases from V and 7 bases from J, with 15 bases between. The CDR3 consists of 14 residues. Germline V gene data show CDR1 as MNHEY and CDR2 as SMNVEV (reference sequence). CDR3 in amino acids: CASSGGTDPNIQYF. Here the CDR3 DNA reads TGTGCCAGCAGTGGGGGGACAGACCCGAACATTCAGTACTTC.

Note on this clone: The sample contains more than one DNA sequence encoding this CDR3. The CDR3 is CASSVPPGELFF. Written as DNA, the CDR3 is TGTGCCAGCAGCGTCCCCCCCGGGGAGCTGTTTTTT. V usage is TRBV9 and J usage is TRBJ2-2; no firm D call. The germline CDR1 and CDR2 sequences are SGDLS and YYNGEE. This CDR3 is built from 12 residues. Deletions cut 2 bases from V and 6 bases from J, with 5 bases between.

The rearrangement uses TRBV10-3 and TRBJ1-1; D is ambiguous. Germline CDR1 and CDR2: ENHRY and SYGVKD. Trimming left V 0 bases short and J 1 base short, with 18 bases between. The CDR3 spans 18 residues. CDR3 sequence: CAISESAVGGRANTEAFF. The CDR3 DNA sequence: TGTGCCATCAGTGAGTCTGCTGTTGGTGGACGGGCGAACACTGAAGCTTTCTTT.

Points on this clone: The same CDR3 can be traced to other DNA sequences in this sample. The chain is built from TRBV5-6 and TRBJ1-5, with TRBD1 identical over 10 bases. The CDR3 is made up of 15 amino acids. Germline lookup yields CDR1 SGHDT and CDR2 YYEEEE. J was trimmed by 2 bases and V by 3 bases; bases with no gene match: 2. The CDR3 DNA follows: TGTGCCAGCAGCTACGGGACAGGGGGCAATCAGCCCCAGCATTTT. Protein sequence: CASSYGTGGNQPQHF.

To note about this clone: This same CDR3 is encoded by further DNA sequences in the sample. The CDR3 spells CASSENYGYTF. The CDR3 DNA reads TGTGCCAGCTCCGAAAACTATGGCTACACCTTC. This chain joins TRBV18 and TRBJ1-2, with D uncertain. CDR3 length: 11 amino acids. Germline V gives CDR1 KGHSH, CDR2 LQKENI. The ends were cut back, 6 bases at V and 2 bases at J, with 4 bases in the middle.

The CDR3 DNA reads as TGTGCCAGCAGTTACTCGGGGGAAGAAAAACTGTTTTTT. This encodes CASSYSGEEKLFF. The chain combines TRBV6-5 with TRBJ1-4; D is perhaps TRBD1 (5 bases). CDR1 MNHEY and CDR2 SVGAGI come from the germline V gene. Deletions cut 0 bases from V and 8 bases from J, with 7 bases between. The CDR3 has 13 amino acids.

The CDR3 spells CASSHGRASGANVLTF. CDR3 nucleotide sequence: TGTGCCAGTAGTCATGGCAGGGCCTCTGGGGCCAACGTCCTGACTTTC. The rearrangement links TRBV19 to TRBJ2-6; TRBD1 might be the D (5 bases). The CDR3 has 16 amino acids. Looked up from germline, CDR1 is LNHDA and CDR2 is SQIVND (reference sequence). Trimming removed 5 bases from V and 0 bases from J, with 11 bases in between.

V is TRBV10-1 and J is TRBJ2-5; no clear D gene. Per the germline V gene, CDR1 is WNHNN and CDR2 is SYGVQD (reference sequence). The germline V and J ends were trimmed by 0 bases and 7 bases, with 18 bases remaining between them. This CDR3 spans 16 amino acids. CDR3 nucleotides: TGCGCCAGCAGTGAGTCTACCAGGAGATCTTTCGGGACCCAGTACTTC. It is translated as CASSESTRRSFGTQYF.

The genes are TRBV28 and TRBJ2-1; D not certain. The germline V and J ends were trimmed by 4 bases and 3 bases, with 4 bases remaining between them. CDR1 MDHEN and CDR2 SYDVKM come from the germline V gene. The CDR3 covers 12 residues. The CDR3 loop reads CASSSFYNEQFF. CDR3 DNA: TGTGCCAGCAGTTCTTTCTACAATGAGCAGTTCTTC. The full variable domain, completed using reference TRBV28 and TRBJ2-1, is DVKVTQSSRYLVKRTGEKVFLECVQDMDHENMFWYRQDPGLGLRLIYFSYDVKMKEKGDIPEGYSVSREKKERFSLILESASTNQTSMYLCASSSFYNEQFFGPGTRLTVL.

In regard to this clone: The germline gene is not matched at one end of the junction; a read error may be the cause. The same CDR3 can be traced to other DNA sequences in this sample. The rearrangement links TRBV4-3 to TRBJ2-7; TRBD2 matches 9 bases. The germline V gene has CDR1 LGHNA and CDR2 YSLEER. CDR3 size: 14 residues. CDR3 bases: TGCGCCAGCAGTCAAGCGGGAGGTTCCTACGAGCAGTACTTC. Translating it yields CASSQAGGSYEQYF.

The chain is built from TRBV28 and TRBJ2-7; D is unresolved. Looked up from germline, CDR1 is MDHEN and CDR2 is SYDVKM. The CDR3 runs 15 residues. Trimming removed 7 bases from V and 4 bases from J, with 20 bases in between. The CDR3 here is CASTGYVTGWYEQYF. The CDR3 region has the DNA TGTGCCAGCACGGGTTACGTTACGGGCTGGTACGAGCAGTACTTC.

V usage is TRBV6-5 and J usage is TRBJ1-1; no definite D call. This CDR3 is built from 13 residues. Trimming left V 1 base short and J 10 bases short, with 13 bases between. Germline CDR1 is MNHEY and CDR2 is SVGAGI. The CDR3 spells CASSYLTSEPAFF. The CDR3 coding sequence is TGTGCCAGCAGTTACTTGACCTCAGAACCAGCTTTCTTT.

The chain has TRBV28 and TRBJ2-1, with 11 positions matching TRBD2. This CDR3 spans 15 amino acids. Germline CDR1 reads MDHEN; CDR2 reads SYDVKM. Trimming removed 5 bases from V and 4 bases from J; junction bases left unmatched: 4. The CDR3 sequence is CASSPGTSGYNEQFF. The CDR3 DNA sequence: TGTGCCAGCAGTCCCGGGACTAGCGGATACAATGAGCAGTTCTTC.

The J gene is TRBJ2-2, the V gene TRBV5-6; TRBD1 agrees at 8 bases. CDR1 and CDR2 (germline): SGHDT, YYEEEE. The ends lost 5 bases at V and 7 bases at J; junction bases unmatched: 10. The CDR3 is 15 amino acids. The CDR3 loop reads CASSLRGLLNGELFF. The CDR3 region has the DNA TGTGCCAGCAGTCTCAGGGGGCTTTTGAACGGGGAGCTGTTTTTT.

This clone was counted between two and nine times. Other DNA sequences in this specimen translate into the identical CDR3. The rearrangement links TRBV7-9 to TRBJ2-3; D is ambiguous. Trimming stripped 1 base from V and 4 bases from J, with 6 bases between. CDR1 is SEHNR, CDR2 FQNEAQ, per germline (reference sequence). The CDR3 loop spans 13 amino acids. CDR3 residues: CASSLEGADTQYF. DNA of the CDR3: TGTGCCAGCAGCTTAGAGGGCGCAGATACGCAGTATTTT.

This clone has a handful of counts. The chain has TRBV5-1 and TRBJ1-1; 9 bases agree with TRBD1. The CDR3 totals 16 residues. Unmatched junction bases numbered 3, after V lost 0 bases and J lost 0 bases. CDR1 SGHRS and CDR2 YFSETQ come from the germline V gene. CDR3 nucleotide sequence: TGCGCCAGCAGCTTGGAGGGGACAGGGATGAACACTGAAGCTTTCTTT. Translated, it gives CASSLEGTGMNTEAFF.